These 25 T cell receptor beta chains were sequenced from one sample in a study of cytomegalovirus exposure and HLA in healthy donors. 13 Jbeta primers and 60 Vbeta primers were used for the PCR. TCRdb's table, derived via immunoSEQ multiplex PCR, lists solely in-frame clones and lacks some. The sample lists tens of thousands of clones, about 78% occurring once. The specimen was PBMCs. Receptor source: a man between 18 and 35 years old in good health and CMV-seronegative.

The chain has TRBV29-1 and TRBJ2-7, with a possible D match to TRBD2 (6 bases). The germline V and J ends were trimmed by 6 bases and 3 bases, with 12 bases remaining between them. Germline V gene data show CDR1 as SQVTM and CDR2 as ANQGSEA. This CDR3 is 12 amino acids long. The CDR3 is CSVRGVGYEQYF. The CDR3 DNA reads TGCAGCGTACGCGGGGTAGGCTACGAGCAGTACTTC.

The V call is TRBV9, the J call TRBJ2-7; possible D gene TRBD1, 5 bases. In germline, CDR1 is SGDLS, CDR2 YYNGEE. The CDR3 loop spans 15 amino acids. V lost 1 base and J 6 bases, leaving 17 bases between the germline ends. CDR3 region: CASSVSMGREGEQYV. In DNA, the CDR3 is TGTGCCAGCAGCGTATCAATGGGCAGGGAAGGCGAGCAGTACGTC.

V usage is TRBV27 and J usage is TRBJ1-2, with D possibly matching TRBD1 (5 bases). V shed 11 bases and J shed 5 bases, with 15 bases lying between them. The germline gives CDR1 MNHEY, CDR2 SMNVEV (reference sequence). The CDR3 runs 12 residues. CDR3 loop: CASSGGGYGYTF. The CDR3 nucleotides read TGTGCCTCGTCCGGGGGTGGGTATGGCTACACCTTC.

The genes are TRBV28 and TRBJ2-3; TRBD1 might be the D (6 bases). Germline CDR1 MDHEN, CDR2 SYDVKM. The CDR3 has 12 amino acids. The germline V and J ends were trimmed by 11 bases and 2 bases, with 11 bases remaining between them. The CDR3 nucleotides are TGTGCCTTGGGGGCCCCCACAGATACGCAGTATTTT. It codes for CALGAPTDTQYF.

This clone showed up just a few times. The same CDR3 also results from other DNA sequences found in this sample. The chain employs TRBV7-6 and TRBJ2-3; 9 bases map to TRBD2. The V and J ends lost 1 base and 3 bases, in that order; junction bases with no gene match: 5. The germline V gene has CDR1 SGHVS and CDR2 FNYEAQ. The CDR3 contains 16 residues. CDR3: CASSLGAAGGTDTQYF. DNA for the CDR3: TGTGCCAGCAGCTTAGGGGCTGCGGGGGGGACAGATACGCAGTATTTT.

This chain links TRBV30 with TRBJ1-2; TRBD1 might be the D (5 bases). CDR3 length equals 12 residues. Germline V gives CDR1 GTSNPN, CDR2 SVGIG (reference sequence). V gave up 0 bases and J gave up 11 bases, with 13 bases separating them. CDR3 residues: CAWSVTREGYTF. CDR3 bases: TGTGCCTGGAGTGTAACCAGGGAGGGTTACACCTTC.

The rearrangement links TRBV2 to TRBJ1-1; possible D gene TRBD1, 6 bases. Trimming pared 6 bases from V and 3 bases from J, leaving 17 bases between. This CDR3 is 15 amino acids long. CDR1 and CDR2 (germline): SNHLY, FYNNEI. The CDR3: CASRTLAGAYTEAFF. CDR3 sequence (DNA): TGTGCCAGCAGGACCCTGGCGGGGGCATACACTGAAGCTTTCTTT.

V is TRBV10-2 and J is TRBJ2-2; no firm D call. Germline loops: CDR1 WSHSY, CDR2 SAAADI. The CDR3 sequence is 13 residues long. The V and J ends lost 4 bases and 5 bases respectively, with 8 bases between them. The chain's CDR3 is CASSASHTGELFF. The CDR3 DNA reads as TGCGCCAGCAGTGCCAGTCATACCGGGGAGCTGTTTTTT.

This clone has only a few counts. The chain recombines TRBV19 with TRBJ1-1; 7 nucleotides line up with TRBD1. The CDR3 is 14 amino acids. CDR1 is LNHDA, CDR2 SQIVND, per germline (reference sequence). Trimming removed 8 bases from V and 8 bases from J; junction bases left unmatched: 14. CDR3 sequence: CASFPPLDRREAFF. CDR3 coding DNA: TGTGCCAGTTTCCCACCCCTGGACAGGCGAGAAGCTTTCTTT.

V and J are TRBV14 and TRBJ2-5, with no clear D. Germline V gives CDR1 SGHDN, CDR2 FVKESK. The CDR3 loop spans 13 amino acids. V lost 0 bases and J lost 3, with 5 bases in between. The CDR3 nucleotides read TGTGCCAGCAGCCAAGATGTAGAAGAGACCCAGTACTTC. This translates into CASSQDVEETQYF.

This chain connects TRBV7-3 to TRBJ2-1, with 8 positions matching TRBD1. This CDR3 is 13 amino acids long. Per germline, CDR1 SGHTA and CDR2 FQGTGA. V shed 4 bases, J shed 8 bases, and the junction held 4 bases outside the gene matches. As DNA, the CDR3 is TGTGCCAGCAGCTCAGGACAGGGTGATGAGCAGTTCTTC. This sequence encodes CASSSGQGDEQFF.

The rearrangement joins TRBV7-3 to TRBJ1-1; 7 bases align to TRBD1. V dropped 0 bases and J dropped 4; count of bases not matched to a gene: 5. CDR1 is SGHTA, CDR2 FQGTGA, per germline. The CDR3 runs 15 residues. The CDR3 reads CASSLTRGPGTEAFF. CDR3 nucleotides: TGTGCCAGCAGCTTAACGAGGGGGCCTGGCACTGAAGCTTTCTTT.

The chain combines TRBV19 with TRBJ1-4; perhaps TRBD1 as D (6 bases). The CDR3 runs to 15 residues. Looked up from germline, CDR1 is LNHDA and CDR2 is SQIVND (reference sequence). V gave up 6 bases and J gave up 3 bases, with 14 bases separating them. The CDR3 is CASSGTGLPNEKLFF. CDR3 sequence (DNA): TGTGCCAGTAGCGGAACAGGGTTACCTAATGAAAAACTGTTTTTT.

The chain has TRBV5-5 and TRBJ2-5; D unresolved. V was cut by 2 bases and J by 11 bases, with 10 bases left in between. The germline V gene has CDR1 SGHKS and CDR2 YYEKEE (reference sequence). This CDR3 has 11 amino acids. The CDR3: CASSLSFEQYF. DNA for the CDR3: TGTGCCAGCAGCTTAAGTTTTGAGCAGTACTTC.

The count of this clone is one. V gene TRBV15 combines with J gene TRBJ2-7, with 10 bases lining up with TRBD1. The CDR3 totals 14 residues. CDR1 and CDR2 (germline): LNHNV, YYDKDF (reference sequence). The J segment lost 4 bases and the V segment lost 5 bases, leaving 5 bases of the junction unmatched. CDR3 in amino acids: CATSLGQGPYEQYV. The CDR3 DNA reads as TGTGCCACCAGCTTGGGACAGGGGCCTTACGAGCAGTACGTC.

The gene calls are TRBV10-3 and TRBJ2-1, with D tentatively TRBD2 (6 bases). Germline V CDR1 and CDR2: ENHRY, SYGVKD. With 0 bases removed from V and 5 bases from J, the gap between germline ends came to 14 bases. This CDR3 is built from 16 residues. The CDR3 sequence is CAISESTGLIHNEQFF. DNA of the CDR3: TGTGCCATCAGTGAGTCGACGGGACTGATTCACAATGAGCAGTTCTTC.

This chain uses TRBV29-1 with TRBJ2-2; 10 bases are a match to TRBD1. Looked up from germline, CDR1 is SQVTM and CDR2 is ANQGSEA. Unmatched junction bases numbered 8, after V lost 7 bases and J lost 3 bases. This CDR3 has 15 amino acids. In DNA form, the CDR3 reads TGCAGCGCCGGGAGGACAGGGGGATACACCGGGGAGCTGTTTTTT. Translating it yields CSAGRTGGYTGELFF.

The rearrangement uses TRBV6-6 and TRBJ1-1; D possibly corresponds to TRBD1 (6 bases). Trimming removed 0 bases from V and 2 bases from J, with 10 bases in between. CDR3 size: 15 residues. CDR1 and CDR2 (germline): MNHNY, SVGAGI (reference sequence). CDR3 DNA: TGTGCCAGCAGTTACTCGAGACAGGACAACACTGAAGCTTTCTTT. This gives the protein CASSYSRQDNTEAFF.

The rearrangement links TRBV7-3 to TRBJ1-1, with 7 bases aligning to TRBD1. Germline V gives CDR1 SGHTA, CDR2 FQGTGA. With 5 bases clipped from V and 3 bases from J, the junction kept 6 bases outside the gene matches. The CDR3 contains 14 residues. DNA of the CDR3: TGTGCCAGCAGCGGAGGGGGCGGGGACACTGAAGCTTTCTTT. Its protein is CASSGGGGDTEAFF.

The J gene is TRBJ1-1, the V gene TRBV28; D gene ambiguous. The CDR3 has 11 amino acids. Germline CDR1 is MDHEN and CDR2 is SYDVKM. Trimming left V 6 bases short and J 5 bases short, with 7 bases between. Here the CDR3 reads CASRLRTEAFF. The CDR3 coding sequence is TGTGCCAGCAGACTAAGAACTGAAGCTTTCTTT.

The chain uses TRBV6-4 and TRBJ2-3; a possible D gene is TRBD2 (6 bases). The germline CDR1 and CDR2 sequences are MRHNA and SNTAGT. V was pared by 6 bases and J by 2 bases, with 15 bases between. The CDR3 sequence is 15 residues long. CDR3 sequence: CASRPGDSPTDTQYF. As DNA, the CDR3 is TGTGCCAGCAGGCCTGGGGACTCACCCACAGATACGCAGTATTTT.

The chain carries TRBV9 and TRBJ2-3; 9 positions agree with TRBD2. This CDR3 has 14 amino acids. The ends lost 10 bases at V and 5 bases at J; junction bases unmatched: 11. CDR1 and CDR2 (germline): SGDLS, YYNGEE. CDR3 DNA: TGTGCCGAGGAGGCGGGGGGGCGGAAAGATACGCAGTATTTT. Protein: CAEEAGGRKDTQYF.

As for this clone: Other nucleotide sequences in the sample specify the same CDR3. The chain links TRBV5-6 to TRBJ2-5; 8 bases are shared with TRBD1. The CDR3 has 13 amino acids. The germline gives CDR1 SGHDT, CDR2 YYEEEE. The J segment lost 1 base and the V segment lost 7 bases, leaving 3 bases of the junction unmatched. The CDR3 loop reads CASSRGPQETQYF. CDR3 nucleotides: TGTGCCAGCTCCAGGGGGCCCCAAGAGACCCAGTACTTC.

The chain joins TRBV9 to TRBJ1-2; 8 bases are shared with TRBD1. The junction had 2 bases not matched to a gene; V was cut back by 0 bases and J by 4 bases. Germline CDR1 SGDLS, CDR2 YYNGEE. CDR3 size: 14 residues. The CDR3 region has the DNA TGTGCCAGCAGCGTAGGCCAGGGGGCCTATGGCTACACCTTC. Protein product: CASSVGQGAYGYTF.

V usage is TRBV6-1 and J usage is TRBJ2-5, with 12 bases matching TRBD2. This CDR3 comprises 18 residues. Per germline, CDR1 MNHNS and CDR2 SASEGT. The junction had 18 bases not matched to a gene; V was cut back by 4 bases and J by 9 bases. CDR3 in DNA: TGTGCCAGCAGTGGAAGGCGACTAGCGGGGGCCCCCAAGAGACCCCAGTACTTC. This encodes CASSGRRLAGAPKRPQYF.